These 8 T cell receptor beta chains share one sample of origin, sequenced in a study of cytomegalovirus exposure and HLA in healthy donors. Primers: 60 Vbeta forward and 13 Jbeta reverse. Clones were sequenced by immunoSEQ multiplex PCR, and TCRdb holds only the in-frame ones, with some missing. This table has about 89,000 clones, around 85% appearing once. The sequencing sample was made of PBMCs. Receptors were obtained from a man aged 40-55 years in good health and CMV-seropositive.

The CDR3 DNA follows: TGTGCCAGCAGCTTAAAGGGGATCTACGAGCAGTACTTC. Translation gives CASSLKGIYEQYF. This chain connects TRBV11-3 to TRBJ2-7; weak D call: TRBD1 (5 bases). V shed 2 bases and J shed 3 bases, with 8 bases lying between them. The germline V gene encodes CDR1 SGHNT and CDR2 YENEEA. The CDR3 is 13 amino acids.

J is TRBJ2-3 and V is TRBV5-4, with 8 bases lining up with TRBD1. Germline V gene data show CDR1 as SGHNT and CDR2 as YYREEE (reference sequence). V trimming: 5 bases; J trimming: 3 bases; junction bases outside the gene matches: 11. This CDR3 is 16 amino acids long. This chain's CDR3 is CASRSFGTGRTDTQYF. CDR3 DNA: TGTGCCAGCAGGTCTTTCGGGACAGGAAGGACAGATACGCAGTATTTT. The entire variable domain, with the rest obtained from reference TRBV5-4 and TRBJ2-3, is as follows: ETGVTQSPTHLIKTRGQQVTLRCSSQSGHNTVSWYQQALGQGPQFIFQYYREEENGRGNFPPRFSGLQFPNYSSELNVNALELDDSALYLCASRSFGTGRTDTQYFGPGTRLTVL.

This clone has just one count. The V and J genes are TRBV6-1 and TRBJ1-1, with a weak D call TRBD1 (6 bases). The ends were cut back, 7 bases at V and 2 bases at J, with 17 bases in the middle. Germline V CDR1 and CDR2: MNHNS, SASEGT. The CDR3 runs 15 residues. The CDR3 DNA reads as TGTGCCAGCACCCCAAGGGGCAGGGGAAACACTGAAGCTTTCTTT. Translating it yields CASTPRGRGNTEAFF.

This clone appeared once. This chain joins TRBV11-2 and TRBJ1-1; 9 bases are shared with TRBD1. Germline CDR1 reads SGHAT; CDR2 reads FQNNGV. This CDR3 is built from 13 residues. The V gene end was trimmed by 1 base and the J gene end by 11 bases; junction bases not matched to a gene: 5. The CDR3 nucleotides are TGTGCCAGCAGCTTAGTGGACAGGGGCCCCGCTTTCTTT. This translates into CASSLVDRGPAFF.

The chain links TRBV4-1 to TRBJ2-3; 11 nucleotides line up with TRBD2. Trimming cost V 2 bases and J 2 bases; bases outside gene matches: 6. Germline V gives CDR1 MGHRA, CDR2 YSYEKL. The CDR3 sequence is 17 residues long. The CDR3 DNA is TGCGCCAGCAGCCAATCCGGGACTAGCGGCCCCACAGATACGCAGTATTTT. Translation: CASSQSGTSGPTDTQYF.

The chain links TRBV11-2 to TRBJ1-1, with 10 bases identical to TRBD1. J gave up 2 bases and V 2 bases, and 11 bases lay outside the gene matches. Germline V lookup: CDR1 SGHAT, CDR2 FQNNGV. The CDR3 is 18 amino acids. The DNA of the CDR3 is TGTGCCAGCAGCTTAAGAGGCGGGACAGGGGCCTTTAACACTGAAGCTTTCTTT. Amino acids: CASSLRGGTGAFNTEAFF.

The chain links TRBV4-1 to TRBJ1-5; 9 nucleotides agree with TRBD1. This CDR3 has 17 residues. CDR1 and CDR2 (germline): MGHRA, YSYEKL. Losses at the gene ends were 1 base for V and 3 bases for J; bases not matched to a gene: 7. The CDR3 coding sequence is TGCGCCAGCAGCCAAGTGGTACAGGGGGCCTCCAATCAGCCCCAGCATTTT. This gives the protein CASSQVVQGASNQPQHF.

In this sample, this clone turned up once. The identical CDR3 is also encoded by other nucleotide sequences in the sample. This sequence joins TRBV18 and TRBJ2-5, with 7 bases fitting TRBD1. The germline CDR1 and CDR2 sequences are KGHSH and LQKENI. The CDR3 length is 13 residues. V was clipped by 3 bases and J by 2 bases; unmatched bases: 0. The CDR3 region has the DNA TGTGCCAGCTCACCGGGACAGCAAGAGACCCAGTACTTC. It translates to CASSPGQQETQYF.